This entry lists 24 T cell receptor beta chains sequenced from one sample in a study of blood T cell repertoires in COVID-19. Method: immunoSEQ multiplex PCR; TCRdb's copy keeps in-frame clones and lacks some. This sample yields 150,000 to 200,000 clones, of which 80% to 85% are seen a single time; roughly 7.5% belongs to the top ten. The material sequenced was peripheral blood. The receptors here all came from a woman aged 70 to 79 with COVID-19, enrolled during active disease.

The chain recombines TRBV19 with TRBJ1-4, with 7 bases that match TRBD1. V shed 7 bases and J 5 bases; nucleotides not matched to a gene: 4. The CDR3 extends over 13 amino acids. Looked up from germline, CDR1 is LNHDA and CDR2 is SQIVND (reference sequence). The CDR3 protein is CASNPTGNEKLFF. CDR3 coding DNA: TGTGCCAGTAACCCGACAGGGAATGAAAAACTGTTTTTT.

The CDR3 loop is CASSLRQAEGTQYF. The DNA of the CDR3 is TGCGCCAGCAGCTTGCGCCAGGCCGAAGGGACCCAGTACTTC. The chain carries TRBV5-1 and TRBJ2-5, with D hard to call. V was shortened by 1 base and J by 7 bases, with 14 bases between the two germline ends. The germline V gene encodes CDR1 SGHRS and CDR2 YFSETQ. This CDR3 is built from 14 residues.

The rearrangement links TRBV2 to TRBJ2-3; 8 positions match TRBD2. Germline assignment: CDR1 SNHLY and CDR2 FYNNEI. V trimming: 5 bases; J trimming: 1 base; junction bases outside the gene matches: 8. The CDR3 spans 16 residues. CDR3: CASSLLTSVGTDTQYF. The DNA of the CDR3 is TGTGCCAGCAGTCTTCTGACTAGCGTCGGCACAGATACGCAGTATTTT.

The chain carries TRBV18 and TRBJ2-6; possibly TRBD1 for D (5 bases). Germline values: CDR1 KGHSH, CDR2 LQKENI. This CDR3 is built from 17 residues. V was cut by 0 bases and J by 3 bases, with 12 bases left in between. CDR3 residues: CASSPPSGSNGANVLTF. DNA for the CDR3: TGTGCCAGCTCACCACCGTCAGGGTCTAATGGGGCCAACGTCCTGACTTTC. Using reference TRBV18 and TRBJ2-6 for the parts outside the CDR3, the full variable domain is NAGVMQNPRHLVRRRGQEARLRCSPMKGHSHVYWYRQLPEEGLKFMVYLQKENIIDESGMPKERFSAEFPKEGPSILRIQQVVRGDSAAYFCASSPPSGSNGANVLTFGAGSRLTVL.

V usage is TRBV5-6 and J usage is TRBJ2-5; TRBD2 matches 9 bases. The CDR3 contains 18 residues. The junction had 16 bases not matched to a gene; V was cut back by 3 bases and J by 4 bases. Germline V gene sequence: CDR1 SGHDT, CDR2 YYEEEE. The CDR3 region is CASSSLGRLAGSGETQYF. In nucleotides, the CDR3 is TGTGCCAGCAGCTCCCTCGGGAGGCTAGCGGGGTCGGGAGAGACCCAGTACTTC.

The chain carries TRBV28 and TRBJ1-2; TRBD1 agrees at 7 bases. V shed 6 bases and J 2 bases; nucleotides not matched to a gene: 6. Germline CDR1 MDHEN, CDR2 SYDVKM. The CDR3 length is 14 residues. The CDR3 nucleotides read TGTGCCAGCAGGACAGGGCTCCTAAACTATGGCTACACCTTC. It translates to CASRTGLLNYGYTF.

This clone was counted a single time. The CDR3 DNA reads TGTGCCAGCAGCCAAGGAGTGGATCAGCCCCAGCATTTT. It encodes CASSQGVDQPQHF. The chain joins TRBV3-1 (or the pseudogene TRBV3-2) to TRBJ1-5; no clear D gene. The CDR3 length is 13 residues. V was clipped by 1 base and J by 5 bases, with 6 bases between them. The germline CDR1 and CDR2 sequences are LGHDT and YNNKEL (reference sequence).

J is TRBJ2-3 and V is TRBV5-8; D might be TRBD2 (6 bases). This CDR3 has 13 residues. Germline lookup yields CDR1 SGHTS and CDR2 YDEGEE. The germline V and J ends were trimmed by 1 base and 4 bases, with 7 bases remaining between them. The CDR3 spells CASSLSGADTQYF. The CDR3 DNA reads TGTGCCAGCAGCTTGTCGGGGGCAGATACGCAGTATTTT.

The CDR3 region has the DNA TGTGCCAGCACCCGCGACTGGGACACTGAAGCTTTCTTT. This translates into CASTRDWDTEAFF. V gene TRBV12-3 or TRBV12-4 combines with J gene TRBJ1-1, with D uncertain. This CDR3 is 13 amino acids long. With 7 bases removed from V and 3 bases from J, the gap between germline ends came to 12 bases.

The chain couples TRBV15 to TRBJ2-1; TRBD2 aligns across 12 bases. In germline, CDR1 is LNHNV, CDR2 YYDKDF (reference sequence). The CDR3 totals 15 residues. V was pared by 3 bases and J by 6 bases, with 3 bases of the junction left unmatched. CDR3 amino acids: CATSRGLAGGNEQFF. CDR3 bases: TGTGCCACCAGCAGGGGACTAGCGGGCGGCAATGAGCAGTTCTTC.

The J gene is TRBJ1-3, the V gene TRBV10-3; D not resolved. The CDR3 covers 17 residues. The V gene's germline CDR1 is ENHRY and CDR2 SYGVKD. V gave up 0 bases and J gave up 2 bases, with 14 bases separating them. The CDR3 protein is CAISESSPGSAGNTIYF. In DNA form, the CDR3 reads TGTGCCATCAGTGAGTCCTCGCCCGGGTCAGCTGGAAACACCATATATTTT.

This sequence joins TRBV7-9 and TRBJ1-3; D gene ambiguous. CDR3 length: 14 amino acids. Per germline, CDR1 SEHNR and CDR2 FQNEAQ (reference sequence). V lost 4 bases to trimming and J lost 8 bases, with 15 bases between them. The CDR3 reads CASSSGAWVDTIYF. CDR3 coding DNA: TGTGCCAGCAGCTCTGGAGCTTGGGTAGACACCATATATTTT.

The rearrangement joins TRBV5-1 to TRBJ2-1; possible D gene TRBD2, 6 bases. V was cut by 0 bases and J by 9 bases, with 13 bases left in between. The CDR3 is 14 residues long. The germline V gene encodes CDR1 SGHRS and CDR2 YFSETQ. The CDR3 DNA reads TGCGCCAGCAGCTTGGCGGTCGTGGGGGGTGAGCAGTTCTTC. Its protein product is CASSLAVVGGEQFF.

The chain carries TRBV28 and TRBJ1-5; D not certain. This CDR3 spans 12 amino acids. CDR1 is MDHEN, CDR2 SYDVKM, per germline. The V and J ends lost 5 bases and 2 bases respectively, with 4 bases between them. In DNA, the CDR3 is TGTGCCAGCAGTCGTCGCAATCAGCCCCAGCATTTT. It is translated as CASSRRNQPQHF.

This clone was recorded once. DNA for the CDR3: TGTGCCAGCACTCTAGCTTTGAACACCGGGGAGCTGTTTTTT. As protein: CASTLALNTGELFF. The chain uses TRBV19 and TRBJ2-2, with a weak D call TRBD2 (5 bases). Trimming left V 9 bases short and J 1 base short, with 12 bases between. Per germline, CDR1 LNHDA and CDR2 SQIVND (reference sequence). This CDR3 is built from 14 residues.

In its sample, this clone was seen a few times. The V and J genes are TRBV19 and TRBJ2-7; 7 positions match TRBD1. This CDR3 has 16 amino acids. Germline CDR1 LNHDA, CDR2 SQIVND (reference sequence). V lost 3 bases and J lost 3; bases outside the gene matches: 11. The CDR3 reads CASSIAGTDPHYEQYF. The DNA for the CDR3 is TGTGCCAGTAGTATCGCCGGGACAGACCCCCACTACGAGCAGTACTTC.

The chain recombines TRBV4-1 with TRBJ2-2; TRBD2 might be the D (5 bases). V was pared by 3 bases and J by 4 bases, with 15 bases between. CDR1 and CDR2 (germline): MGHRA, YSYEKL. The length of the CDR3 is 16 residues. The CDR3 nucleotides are TGCGCCAGCAGCCAGCCCGGGGTTCGAGGCACCGGGGAGCTGTTTTTT. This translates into CASSQPGVRGTGELFF.

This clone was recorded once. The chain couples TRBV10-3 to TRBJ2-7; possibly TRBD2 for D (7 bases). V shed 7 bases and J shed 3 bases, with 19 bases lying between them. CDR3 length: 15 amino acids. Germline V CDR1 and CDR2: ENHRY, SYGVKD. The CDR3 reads CAIKGGTSGNYEQYF. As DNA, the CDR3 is TGTGCCATCAAGGGGGGGACCTCGGGGAACTACGAGCAGTACTTC.

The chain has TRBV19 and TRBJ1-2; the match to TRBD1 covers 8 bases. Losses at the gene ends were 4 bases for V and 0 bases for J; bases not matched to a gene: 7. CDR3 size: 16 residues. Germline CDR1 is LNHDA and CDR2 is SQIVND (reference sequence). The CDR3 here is CASSTPGTGTNYGYTF. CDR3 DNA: TGTGCCAGTAGTACTCCCGGGACAGGCACTAACTATGGCTACACCTTC.

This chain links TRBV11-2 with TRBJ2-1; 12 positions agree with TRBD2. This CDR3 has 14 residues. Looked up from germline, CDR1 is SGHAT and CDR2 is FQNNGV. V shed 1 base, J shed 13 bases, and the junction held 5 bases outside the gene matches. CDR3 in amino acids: CASSLVLAGGNQFF. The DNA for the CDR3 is TGTGCCAGCAGCTTAGTCCTAGCGGGAGGGAATCAGTTCTTC.

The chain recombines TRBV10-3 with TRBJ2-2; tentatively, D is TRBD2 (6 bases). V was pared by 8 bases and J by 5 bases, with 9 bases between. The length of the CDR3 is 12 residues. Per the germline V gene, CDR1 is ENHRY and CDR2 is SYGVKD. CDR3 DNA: TGTGCCATCGAGGAGGGGACCGGGGAGCTGTTTTTT. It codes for CAIEEGTGELFF.

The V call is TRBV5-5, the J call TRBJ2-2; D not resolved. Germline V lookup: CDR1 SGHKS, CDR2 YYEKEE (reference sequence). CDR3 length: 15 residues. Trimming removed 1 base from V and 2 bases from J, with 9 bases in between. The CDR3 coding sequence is TGTGCCAGCAGCTTGAATGGCCCTAACACCGGGGAGCTGTTTTTT. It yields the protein CASSLNGPNTGELFF.

The CDR3 DNA sequence: TGTGCCAGCAGTCCCGGGACTAACTATGGCTACACCTTC. Translation gives CASSPGTNYGYTF. This chain uses TRBV7-9 with TRBJ1-2; D unclear. V lost 6 bases, J lost 0 bases, and 8 bases lay in between. CDR3 length equals 13 residues. Germline V gene data show CDR1 as SEHNR and CDR2 as FQNEAQ (reference sequence).

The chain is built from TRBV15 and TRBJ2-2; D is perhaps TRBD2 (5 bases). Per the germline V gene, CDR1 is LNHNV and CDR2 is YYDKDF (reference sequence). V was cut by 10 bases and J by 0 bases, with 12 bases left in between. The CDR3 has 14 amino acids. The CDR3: CASTRAPNTGELFF. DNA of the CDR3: TGTGCCAGCACGAGGGCCCCGAACACCGGGGAGCTGTTTTTT.